These T cell receptor beta chains were read from a single sample in a study of cytomegalovirus exposure and HLA in healthy donors. Using immunoSEQ multiplex PCR, the repertoire was profiled, and TCRdb retains in-frame clones only, with some absent. The sample has 100,000 or so clones; roughly 70% are singletons. Sequenced input: PBMCs. All receptors derive from a man aged 45-65 years in good health and CMV-seronegative. Each CDR3 is given with its conserved first and last residue. D genes are given only for firm matches. Where a row states a size, it is once, few, many or the class of an expanded clone; other rows omit it.

V	D	length	size	J	CDR3	DNA
TRBV27	-	16	-	TRBJ2-2	CASRINARGITGELFF	TGTGCCAGCAGAATAAATGCCCGAGGGATTACCGGGGAGCTGTTTTTT
TRBV7-7	TRBD2	14	-	TRBJ2-7	CASSLSGTSNEQYF	TGTGCCAGCAGCCTTAGCGGGACCTCCAACGAGCAGTACTTC
TRBV5-1	TRBD2	15	-	TRBJ2-5	CASSLWGLAQETQYF	TGCGCCAGCAGCTTGTGGGGACTAGCCCAAGAGACCCAGTACTTC
TRBV6-6	-	13	-	TRBJ2-7	CASSYSSRGEQYF	TGTGCCAGCAGTTACTCAAGTCGAGGGGAGCAGTACTTC
TRBV28	-	11	once	TRBJ2-7	CASGQPYEQYF	TGTGCCAGCGGGCAGCCCTACGAGCAGTACTTC
TRBV6-1	-	14	-	TRBJ2-3	CASSELAVTDTQYF	TGTGCCAGCAGTGAGTTAGCGGTCACAGATACGCAGTATTTT
TRBV6-5	-	15	-	TRBJ2-5	CASRTGGAGTETQYF	TGTGCCAGCAGGACTGGAGGGGCCGGGACGGAGACCCAGTACTTC
TRBV7-8	-	14	few	TRBJ1-1	CASNPVVLNTEAFF	TGTGCCAGCAACCCAGTCGTTTTGAACACTGAAGCTTTCTTT
TRBV11-3	-	14	-	TRBJ2-1	CASSFGGAENEQFF	TGTGCCAGCAGCTTCGGGGGAGCGGAGAATGAGCAGTTCTTC
TRBV6-4	-	13	-	TRBJ1-2	CASSEGRVGGYTF	TGTGCCAGCAGTGAAGGGAGGGTTGGCGGCTACACCTTC
TRBV30	-	13	-	TRBJ1-2	CAWRFSGVGGYTF	TGTGCCTGGAGGTTCTCGGGGGTGGGGGGCTACACCTTC
TRBV29-1	TRBD2	13	-	TRBJ2-7	CSVEGSGAYEQYF	TGCAGCGTTGAGGGTAGCGGGGCCTACGAGCAGTACTTC
TRBV28	-	12	-	TRBJ1-5	CASSFRDISQHF	TGTGCCAGCAGTTTTAGAGATATTTCACAGCATTTT
TRBV2	-	13	-	TRBJ1-1	CASAISGDTEAFF	TGTGCCAGCGCCATCTCGGGAGACACTGAAGCTTTCTTT
TRBV11-1	-	14	-	TRBJ2-7	CASSAGTQIYEQYF	TGTGCCAGCAGCGCCGGGACTCAGATCTACGAGCAGTACTTC
TRBV30	-	13	few	TRBJ2-5	CAWSVQGGETQYF	TGTGCCTGGAGTGTACAGGGGGGGGAGACCCAGTACTTC
TRBV6-1	-	12	-	TRBJ2-7	CASSDSTYEQYF	TGTGCCAGCAGTGACTCCACCTACGAGCAGTACTTC
TRBV5-6	TRBD1	16	-	TRBJ1-1	CASSLWDRLRNTEAFF	TGTGCCAGCAGCCTCTGGGACAGACTACGGAACACTGAAGCTTTCTTT
TRBV6-5	-	12	-	TRBJ1-2	CASSSQGYGYTF	TGTGCCAGCTCAAGTCAGGGGTATGGCTACACCTTC
TRBV7-2	-	13	-	TRBJ1-1	CASSFSENTEAFF	TGTGCCAGCAGCTTCTCAGAGAACACTGAAGCTTTCTTT
TRBV19	-	13	few	TRBJ2-7	CASSTQTGGEQYF	TGTGCCAGTAGTACCCAGACAGGCGGAGAGCAGTACTTC
TRBV6-1	TRBD2	14	-	TRBJ2-2	CASTRVRGGGELFF	TGTGCCAGCACTCGAGTCCGGGGGGGCGGGGAGCTGTTTTTT
TRBV11-2	TRBD2	14	-	TRBJ2-1	CASSFGGRHNEQFF	TGTGCCAGCAGCTTTGGCGGGAGGCACAATGAGCAGTTCTTC
TRBV6-4	TRBD2	15	-	TRBJ2-2	CASTPLAGVTGELFF	TGTGCCAGCACTCCCCTAGCGGGAGTAACCGGGGAGCTGTTTTTT
TRBV5-1	TRBD2	18	-	TRBJ2-3	CASSLEGVAGGSTDTQYF	TGCGCCAGCAGCTTGGAAGGGGTAGCGGGAGGAAGCACAGATACGCAGTATTTT
TRBV6-5	TRBD1	15	-	TRBJ1-1	CASRIQGERSTEAFF	TGTGCCAGCAGAATCCAGGGGGAGAGGAGCACTGAAGCTTTCTTT
TRBV7-3	TRBD1	18	few	TRBJ1-1	CASSLKWGQSSTGTEAFF	TGTGCCAGCAGCTTAAAGTGGGGACAGTCCAGCACAGGCACTGAAGCTTTCTTT
TRBV6-5	-	13	once	TRBJ1-1	CASSYSSKGAAFF	TGTGCCAGCAGTTACTCTTCTAAGGGAGCAGCTTTCTTT
TRBV7-2	TRBD2	15	-	TRBJ2-5	CASRPPGLAQETQYF	TGTGCCAGCAGGCCACCGGGACTAGCGCAAGAGACCCAGTACTTC
TRBV28	TRBD1	14	few	TRBJ1-1	CASRPTGKGTEAFF	TGTGCCAGCAGACCGACAGGGAAGGGGACTGAAGCTTTCTTT
TRBV6-5	-	13	-	TRBJ1-3	CASRSPGADTIYF	TGTGCCAGCAGATCACCAGGGGCGGACACCATATATTTT
TRBV27	TRBD1	13	-	TRBJ1-5	CASRDSLNQPQHF	TGTGCCAGCCGGGACAGCTTAAATCAGCCCCAGCATTTT
TRBV9	-	15	-	TRBJ2-7	CASSVEAGWAYEQYF	TGTGCCAGCAGCGTAGAGGCAGGGTGGGCCTACGAGCAGTACTTC
TRBV7-6	-	14	-	TRBJ1-3	CASSPTSSGNTIYF	TGTGCCAGCAGCCCTACTTCCTCTGGAAACACCATATATTTT
TRBV28	TRBD1	16	-	TRBJ2-7	CASSPGRTGVFYEQYF	TGTGCCAGCTCACCTGGGCGGACAGGGGTCTTTTACGAGCAGTACTTC
TRBV2	-	13	-	TRBJ1-5	CASSDLSNQPQHF	TGTGCCAGCAGTGACCTTAGCAATCAGCCCCAGCATTTT
TRBV2	TRBD1	14	-	TRBJ2-3	CASKLGQGTDTQYF	TGTGCCAGCAAGCTAGGACAGGGTACAGATACGCAGTATTTT
TRBV11-2	-	16	-	TRBJ1-1	CASSLVGGRRDTEAFF	TGTGCCAGCAGCTTAGTAGGAGGACGGCGAGACACTGAAGCTTTCTTT
TRBV6-6	TRBD2	15	-	TRBJ2-7	CASGLAGGRSHEQYF	TGTGCCAGCGGACTAGCGGGGGGTAGGTCCCACGAGCAGTACTTC
TRBV5-6	TRBD1	15	few	TRBJ1-3	CASSLTGGAGNTIYF	TGTGCCAGCAGCTTGACAGGGGGCGCTGGAAACACCATATATTTT
TRBV11-2	TRBD2	14	-	TRBJ2-7	CASRKRGVTYEQYF	TGTGCCAGCAGAAAGCGGGGTGTTACCTACGAGCAGTACTTC
TRBV6-5	-	14	few	TRBJ2-7	CASSYSPVSYEQYF	TGTGCCAGCAGTTACTCCCCTGTCTCCTACGAGCAGTACTTC
TRBV28	TRBD1	16	few	TRBJ2-5	CASSHSTGSAQETQYF	TGTGCCAGCAGCCATTCGACAGGGTCCGCCCAAGAGACCCAGTACTTC
TRBV19	-	12	-	TRBJ1-2	CASSTRTYGYTF	TGTGCCAGTAGCACGCGCACCTATGGCTACACCTTC